The present TCR beta chain was sequenced within a study of control samples from healthy donors and cancer patients. Trimming at V came to 4 bases and at J to 4 bases, leaving 8 bases not matched to a gene. This CDR3 comprises 14 residues. CDR1 SQVTM and CDR2 ANQGSEA come from the germline V gene. This table comes from immunoSEQ multiplex PCR, and its TCRdb copy is limited to in-frame clones, with some not included. The sample has about 150,000 clones; approximately 94% are singletons. J is TRBJ2-7 and V is TRBV29-1, with TRBD1 matching over 9 bases. The receptor was derived from a young man in good health. Sequencing input: blood. The CDR3 loop is CSVGGDREPYEQYF. In nucleotides, the CDR3 is TGCAGCGTTGGGGGGGACAGGGAACCTTACGAGCAGTACTTC.